Following are 10 T cell receptor beta chains from one sample sequenced in a study of T cell changes during pregnancy in multiple sclerosis. Profiled with immunoSEQ multiplex PCR; TCRdb holds only in-frame clones, not every one. The sample has almost 55,000 clones; about nine tenths are singletons. This specimen consisted of CD8+ T cells from peripheral blood mononuclear cells, obtained before pregnancy. The source is a female donor with multiple sclerosis, enrolled in a pregnancy study.

This chain links TRBV4-1 with TRBJ2-1, with D tentatively TRBD2 (6 bases). The CDR3 covers 17 residues. Germline V CDR1 and CDR2: MGHRA, YSYEKL. With 0 bases removed from V and 1 base from J, the gap between germline ends came to 13 bases. In DNA, the CDR3 is TGCGCCAGCAGCCAAGACAGCGCGGCGGGATCCTACAATGAGCAGTTCTTC. Amino acid sequence: CASSQDSAAGSYNEQFF.

The V call is TRBV7-6, the J call TRBJ1-3; 7 bases agree with TRBD1. The CDR3 runs to 19 residues. Trimming at V came to 0 bases and at J to 2 bases, leaving 13 bases not matched to a gene. Germline lookup yields CDR1 SGHVS and CDR2 FNYEAQ. In DNA, the CDR3 is TGTGCCAGCAGCTTAGCGCCGGGACAGCAAGCTGACCCTGGAAACACCATATATTTT. It is translated as CASSLAPGQQADPGNTIYF.

This sequence joins TRBV4-3 and TRBJ2-6; 12 bases agree with TRBD2. The germline V gene has CDR1 LGHNA and CDR2 YSLEER. The J segment lost 2 bases and the V segment lost 1 base, leaving 6 bases of the junction unmatched. The CDR3 loop spans 19 amino acids. CDR3 bases: TGCGCCAGCAGCCAAGGCCTGACTAGCGGGGGTACTGGGGCCAACGTCCTGACTTTC. Its protein product is CASSQGLTSGGTGANVLTF.

The rearrangement uses TRBV2 and TRBJ1-1, with TRBD1 matching 9 bases. The CDR3 is made up of 15 amino acids. CDR1 SNHLY and CDR2 FYNNEI come from the germline V gene. The J segment lost 0 bases and the V segment lost 9 bases, leaving 8 bases of the junction unmatched. CDR3 amino acids: CASRKTGGMNTEAFF. CDR3 in DNA: TGTGCCAGTAGAAAGACAGGGGGGATGAACACTGAAGCTTTCTTT. Full variable domain (outside the CDR3, taken from reference TRBV2 and TRBJ1-1): EPEVTQTPSHQVTQMGQEVILRCVPISNHLYFYWYRQILGQKVEFLVSFYNNEISEKSEIFDDQFSVERPDGSNFTLKIRSTKLEDSAMYFCASRKTGGMNTEAFFGQGTRLTVV.

This clone was seen a single time. The V call is TRBV7-9, the J call TRBJ2-7, with TRBD2 matching over 8 bases. There are 19 residues in the CDR3. The V segment lost 5 bases and the J segment 3 bases; nucleotides outside the gene matches: 21. Per the germline V gene, CDR1 is SEHNR and CDR2 is FQNEAQ (reference sequence). The CDR3 DNA sequence: TGTGCCAGCAGCAAGCATTTGGGCCCGGGGGGGCACCCCTACTACGAGCAGTACTTC. It specifies CASSKHLGPGGHPYYEQYF.

The chain employs TRBV10-3 and TRBJ1-2; 11 positions agree with TRBD1. The germline CDR1 and CDR2 sequences are ENHRY and SYGVKD. V lost 6 bases, J lost 4 bases, and 4 bases stayed unmatched. The CDR3 loop spans 14 amino acids. The CDR3 DNA sequence: TGTGCCATCAGAGCCGGGACAGGGGGCTATGGCTACACCTTC. The encoded protein is CAIRAGTGGYGYTF.

The rearrangement uses TRBV4-3 and TRBJ2-1, with 8 bases matching TRBD2. Germline V gene sequence: CDR1 LGHNA, CDR2 YSLEER. This CDR3 spans 14 amino acids. Trimming removed 1 base from V and 10 bases from J; junction bases left unmatched: 6. CDR3 region: CASSQGRGRREQFF. The CDR3 DNA is TGCGCCAGCAGCCAAGGGCGCGGGAGGAGGGAGCAGTTCTTC.

The V and J genes are TRBV6-1 and TRBJ1-1, with a possible D match to TRBD1 (5 bases). V was cut by 8 bases and J by 8 bases, with 12 bases left in between. The CDR3 consists of 11 residues. Germline values: CDR1 MNHNS, CDR2 SASEGT. The CDR3 DNA reads TGTGCCAGCGAGGTAGGGGTGGAAGCTTTCTTT. Translation: CASEVGVEAFF.

This chain uses TRBV6-1 with TRBJ1-1; 8 nucleotides match TRBD1. Germline V CDR1 and CDR2: MNHNS, SASEGT. The CDR3 consists of 15 residues. Unmatched junction bases numbered 8, after V lost 5 bases and J lost 3 bases. The CDR3 is CASSPDRVWDTEAFF. CDR3 bases: TGTGCCAGCAGTCCGGACAGGGTTTGGGACACTGAAGCTTTCTTT.

The genes are TRBV13 and TRBJ2-5; 9 bases fit TRBD2. The CDR3 covers 15 residues. Looked up from germline, CDR1 is PRHDT and CDR2 is FYEKMQ (reference sequence). J was trimmed by 5 bases and V by 4 bases; bases with no gene match: 8. The CDR3 DNA sequence: TGTGCCAGCAGCTATCGGCGGGGGGGCTATGAGACCCAGTACTTC. Its protein is CASSYRRGGYETQYF. Looking up the rest from reference TRBV13 and TRBJ2-5 gives the full variable domain: AAGVIQSPRHLIKEKRETATLKCYPIPRHDTVYWYQQGPGQDPQFLISFYEKMQSDKGSIPDRFSAQQFSDYHSELNMSSLELGDSALYFCASSYRRGGYETQYFGPGTRLLVL.